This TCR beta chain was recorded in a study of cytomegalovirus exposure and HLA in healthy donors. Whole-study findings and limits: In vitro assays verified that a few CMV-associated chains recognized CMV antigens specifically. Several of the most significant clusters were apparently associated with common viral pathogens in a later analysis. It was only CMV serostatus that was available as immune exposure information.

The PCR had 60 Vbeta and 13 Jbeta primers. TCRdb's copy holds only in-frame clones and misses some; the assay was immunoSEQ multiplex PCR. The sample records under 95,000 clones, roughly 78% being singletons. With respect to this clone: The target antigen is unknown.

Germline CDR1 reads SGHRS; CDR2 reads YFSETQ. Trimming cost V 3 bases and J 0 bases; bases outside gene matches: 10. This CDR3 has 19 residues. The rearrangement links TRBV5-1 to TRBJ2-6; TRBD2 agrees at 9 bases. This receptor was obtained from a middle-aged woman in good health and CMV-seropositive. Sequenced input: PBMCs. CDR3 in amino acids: CASSWGDSGGPSGANVLTF. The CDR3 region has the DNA TGCGCCAGCAGCTGGGGGGATAGCGGGGGCCCCTCTGGGGCCAACGTCCTGACTTTC.